This T cell receptor (beta chain) came from a study of vaccination effects on CD4 cells after COVID-19. At the end of 10 days of culture, CD4+ T cells were isolated. Repertoires were generated with immunoSEQ multiplex PCR, while TCRdb's copy carries only in-frame clones and drops some. The sample includes over 45,000 clones, 65% to 80% seen only once; the top ten take approximately 5%. The sample holds one count of this clone. Its antigen is currently unknown. The CDR3 spans 13 residues. CDR1 is LNHNV, CDR2 YYDKDF, per germline (reference sequence). Trimming removed 8 bases from V and 0 bases from J; junction bases left unmatched: 3.

This sample comprised CD4+ T cells from PBMCs cultured without peptide, obtained before COVID-19 vaccination. The clonotype originates from a human donor who received a COVID-19 vaccine. The chain joins TRBV15 to TRBJ2-7; the match to TRBD1 covers 8 bases. CDR3 protein: CATGQGPSYEQYF. The CDR3 bases are TGTGCCACCGGACAGGGTCCCTCCTACGAGCAGTACTTC.